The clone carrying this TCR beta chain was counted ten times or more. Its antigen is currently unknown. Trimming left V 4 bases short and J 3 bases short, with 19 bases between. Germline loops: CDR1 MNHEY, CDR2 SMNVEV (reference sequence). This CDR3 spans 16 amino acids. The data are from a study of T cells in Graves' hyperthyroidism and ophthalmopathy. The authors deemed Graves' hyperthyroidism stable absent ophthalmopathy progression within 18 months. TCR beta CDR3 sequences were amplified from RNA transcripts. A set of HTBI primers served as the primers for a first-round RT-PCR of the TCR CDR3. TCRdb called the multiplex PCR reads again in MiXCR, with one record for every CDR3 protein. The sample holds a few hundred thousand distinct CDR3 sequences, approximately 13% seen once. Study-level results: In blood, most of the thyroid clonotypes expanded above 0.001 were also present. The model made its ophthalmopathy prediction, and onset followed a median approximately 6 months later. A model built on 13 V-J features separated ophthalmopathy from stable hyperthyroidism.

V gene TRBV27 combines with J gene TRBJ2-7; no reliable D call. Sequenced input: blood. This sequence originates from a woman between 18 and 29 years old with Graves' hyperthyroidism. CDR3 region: CASSSATAAWVYEQYF. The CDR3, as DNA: TGTGCCAGCAGTTCCGCCACTGCGGCTTGGGTCTACGAGCAGTACTTC.